This T cell receptor beta chain was captured in a study of identical twins. Carrying unique molecular identifiers, the cDNA also gained a universal primer site through template switching. TCRdb fed the 5' RACE reads into MiXCR, producing one record per CDR3 protein. The sample lists approximately 890,000 distinct CDR3 sequences; 10% to 15% were seen once. The sample holds many counts of this clonotype. The target antigen is unknown. The CDR3 covers 14 residues. Germline V gene lookup returns CDR1 SGHRS and CDR2 YFSETQ. V lost 0 bases to trimming and J lost 3 bases; unmatched junction nucleotides: 2. Study conclusions and caveats: Insertions were fewer in abundant cord blood beta clonotypes, whereas memory repertoires showed none of this pattern. The models gave estimates that fell short of the out-of-frame TCR alpha sharing seen in monozygotic twins.

The same sample was also used in a study of yellow fever vaccine responses in identical twins. That work contributes: Vaccine-induced T cell responses in twins were reportedly observed to appear partly convergent, partly personalized.

The receptor was derived from a woman between 18 and 29 years old in good health. Sample: PBMCs. The rearrangement joins TRBV5-1 to TRBJ2-7, with 8 bases fitting TRBD2. The CDR3 protein is CASSLEAGGYEQYF. The CDR3 DNA is TGCGCCAGCAGCTTGGAGGCGGGAGGCTACGAGCAGTACTTC.